Included here is one T cell receptor beta chain sequence, with context. What antigen it recognizes has not been identified. No base qualities exist here, and no much larger clone lies one base off it. The trial excluded patients who had a history of autoimmune disease or who were on systemic immunosuppression. Peripheral blood for TCR sequencing was drawn from every dose cohort at baseline, at cycle 4 day 1 and at cycle 7 day 1. Samples came from an open-label, multicenter, first-in-human phase I dose-escalation trial of ivuxolimab. Adults with locally advanced or metastatic head and neck squamous cell, hepatocellular, melanoma or renal cell carcinoma were enrolled in the trial. Before TCR sequencing, CD4+ and CD8+ T cells were separately sorted from peripheral blood. For sequencing of the TCRbeta CDR3 region, genomic DNA was extracted from the sorted cells. The immunoSEQ Assay was used for sequencing of TCRbeta CDR3 regions. What TCRdb holds here is the immuneACCESS table cut down to in-frame rearrangements. Part of the clones is not present; checked against another copy, under half of the missing clones reflect an unresolved V gene, and the others are unexplained. In all, the sample holds some 130,000 clones, and 90% of those were seen once. The ten largest clones represent around 1% of the sample.

From the germline V gene, CDR1 is KGHSH and CDR2 is LQKENI. CDR3 length: 16 amino acids, cysteine to phenylalanine. The kept DNA is CDR3 alone, 48 bases in frame from the first base. Deletion took 5 bases off V and 7 bases off J, with a span of 21 bases between the germline ends. The sample originates from a study of OX40 agonist ivuxolimab in advanced cancers. Turning to the overall study: Ivuxolimab was an agonistic, fully human IgG2 monoclonal antibody directed against OX40 (CD134), a costimulatory receptor. The monotherapy dose-escalation portion (N of about 57 patients) of the phase I ivuxolimab trial is reported in the paper. Among the approximately 50 dose-escalation patients, some 19 had hepatocellular carcinoma, approximately 15 melanoma, 9 renal cell carcinoma and 9 head and neck cancer. Partial responses occurred in three dose-escalation patients, of whom one had hepatocellular carcinoma and two had cutaneous melanoma. Intravenous ivuxolimab was administered to patients every 2 weeks at six dose levels: 0.01, 0.1, 0.3, 1.5, 3 and 10 mg/kg. Patients were allowed to have had prior anti-PD-1, anti-PD-L1 or anti-CTLA-4 therapy, and approximately 40% of the dose-escalation patients had been treated with checkpoint inhibitors. The purpose of peripheral TCRbeta sequencing was to test whether ivuxolimab changed TCR sequence diversity and led to clonal T-cell expansion. In the dose-escalation cohort, roughly 80% of patients were male, and the mean age was approximately 60 years, with a range of about 23 to 90. What the work shows at the level of the full study, not this receptor alone: At doses of 0.1 to 3.0 mg/kg, clonal expansion of both CD4+ and CD8+ T cells in blood was seen between baseline and week 6. Antigen specificity was not determined for the clonally expanded peripheral T cells. Low levels of normalized T-cell clonal expansion were also seen in some patients who did not respond. After ivuxolimab, expanded clones were on average more numerous among CD8+ T cells than among CD4+ T cells. In partial responders in the 0.1-3.0 mg/kg groups, normalized peripheral clonal expansion was found to be among the lowest, especially among CD8+ T cells.

The chain joins TRBV18 to TRBJ2-4; a tentative D match to TRBD2 spans 6 bases. This TCR was sampled from an adult with an advanced solid tumor such as melanoma, head and neck, liver or kidney cancer. The specimen was CD4+ or CD8+ T cells sorted from blood, collected in a trial of the OX40 agonist ivuxolimab. The DNA sequence is as follows: TGTGCCAGCTCATTGCTGCCGGGACTCATATCTAACATTCAGTACTTC. It is translated as CASSLLPGLISNIQYF.